The 27 T cell receptor beta chains in this list originate from one sample, sequenced in a study of blood T cell repertoires in COVID-19. Repertoires were generated with immunoSEQ multiplex PCR, while TCRdb's copy carries only in-frame clones and drops some. The sample has 210,000 or so clones, roughly 84% seen once; the top ten hold 15% to 20%. Material for sequencing was peripheral blood. These receptor sequences come from a human donor in a cohort sampled during active COVID-19.

The chain combines TRBV6-6 with TRBJ2-2; 7 bases are a match to TRBD1. Looked up from germline, CDR1 is MNHNY and CDR2 is SVGAGI (reference sequence). Trimming cost V 6 bases and J 4 bases; bases outside gene matches: 5. CDR3 length equals 14 residues. The CDR3 nucleotides read TGTGCCAGCAGCTCCGACAGGGCCACCGGGGAGCTGTTTTTT. Translated, it gives CASSSDRATGELFF.

The chain combines TRBV7-3 with TRBJ2-3; TRBD2 is a possible D gene (5 bases). V was pared by 4 bases and J by 0 bases, with 11 bases between. The germline V gene has CDR1 SGHTA and CDR2 FQGTGA. The CDR3 is 15 amino acids. The CDR3 reads CASSSGVASTDTQYF. The CDR3 bases are TGTGCCAGCAGCTCCGGGGTGGCTAGCACAGATACGCAGTATTTT. Full variable domain (missing parts from reference TRBV7-3 and TRBJ2-3): GAGVSQTPSNKVTEKGKYVELRCDPISGHTALYWYRQSLGQGPEFLIYFQGTGAADDSGLPNDRFFAVRPEGSVSTLKIQRTERGDSAVYLCASSSGVASTDTQYFGPGTRLTVL.

The chain carries TRBV20-1 and TRBJ2-7, with D uncertain. V gave up 3 bases and J gave up 1 base, with 10 bases separating them. This CDR3 is 13 amino acids long. Germline V gene lookup returns CDR1 DFQATT and CDR2 SNEGSKA (reference sequence). The CDR3 DNA sequence: TGCAGTGCTAGTATGGCCAATTCCTACGAGCAGTACGTC. Protein sequence: CSASMANSYEQYV.

This chain uses TRBV3-1 (or the pseudogene TRBV3-2) with TRBJ2-1, with 9 bases fitting TRBD2. Germline CDR1 LGHDT, CDR2 YNNKEL (reference sequence). This CDR3 is 16 amino acids long. J lost 3 bases, V lost 1 base, and 4 bases had no gene match. The CDR3: CASSQGAGGNYNEQFF. CDR3 DNA: TGTGCCAGCAGCCAAGGCGCGGGGGGGAACTACAATGAGCAGTTCTTC.

This clone has just one count. V is TRBV28 and J is TRBJ2-3; 7 nucleotides match TRBD1. CDR1 is MDHEN, CDR2 SYDVKM, per germline. V gave up 6 bases and J gave up 8 bases; unmatched junction bases: 5. CDR3 length equals 12 residues. CDR3: CASRTGSATQYF. Written as DNA, the CDR3 is TGTGCCAGCAGGACAGGGTCCGCTACGCAGTATTTT.

To note about this clone: Other DNA sequences in this sample translate to the same CDR3. This chain joins TRBV12-3 or TRBV12-4 and TRBJ1-1, with D maybe TRBD1 (6 bases). The CDR3 covers 13 residues. The V and J ends lost 3 bases and 1 base respectively, with 6 bases between them. Here the CDR3 reads CASSLGQNTEAFF. The CDR3 DNA follows: TGTGCCAGCAGTTTGGGACAGAACACTGAAGCTTTCTTT.

CDR3 sequence reads: CASSPHSGYYGYTF. For the CDR3, the DNA is TGCGCCAGCAGCCCCCATTCAGGGTATTATGGCTACACCTTC. This chain connects TRBV4-1 to TRBJ1-2; D possibly corresponds to TRBD1 (5 bases). This CDR3 has 14 residues. From germline, CDR1 is MGHRA and CDR2 YSYEKL. The V and J ends lost 4 bases and 5 bases respectively, with 14 bases between them.

Here the CDR3 reads CASSPLVASPLHF. CDR3 nucleotides: TGTGCCAGCAGTCCTCTCGTGGCTTCACCCCTCCACTTT. This rearrangement joins TRBV28 to TRBJ1-6; D remains unclear. The germline V gene has CDR1 MDHEN and CDR2 SYDVKM. This CDR3 is 13 amino acids long. V gave up 5 bases and J gave up 9 bases, with 11 bases separating them.

This clone has a handful of counts. The chain couples TRBV27 to TRBJ2-7; the D is unclear. Germline CDR1 and CDR2: MNHEY and SMNVEV (reference sequence). This CDR3 has 13 amino acids. V lost 4 bases to trimming and J lost 0 bases, with 7 bases between them. DNA for the CDR3: TGTGCCAGCAGTTCTTTAGCCTCCTACGAGCAGTACGTC. Its translation is CASSSLASYEQYV.

The chain couples TRBV4-1 to TRBJ2-3, with TRBD1 matching over 10 bases. Germline assignment: CDR1 MGHRA and CDR2 YSYEKL. The CDR3 contains 15 residues. V was clipped by 4 bases and J by 4 bases; unmatched bases: 5. The chain's CDR3 is CASSRTGGRPDTQYF. The CDR3 coding sequence is TGCGCCAGCAGCCGGACAGGGGGACGGCCAGATACGCAGTATTTT.

The CDR3 region is CASSQDQVGEQFF. The CDR3 DNA reads as TGCGCCAGCAGCCAAGATCAGGTTGGGGAGCAGTTCTTC. The V gene is TRBV4-1, the J gene TRBJ2-1; D gene unclear. CDR1 and CDR2 (germline): MGHRA, YSYEKL. V lost 0 bases and J lost 10, with 10 bases in between. CDR3 length: 13 amino acids.

The chain employs TRBV7-8 and TRBJ1-6, with 7 bases aligning to TRBD1. Germline lookup yields CDR1 SGHVS and CDR2 FQNEAQ. The V gene end was trimmed by 5 bases and the J gene end by 9 bases; junction bases not matched to a gene: 7. The CDR3 has 14 residues. CDR3 sequence reads: CASSVDRRGSPLHF. CDR3 in DNA: TGTGCCAGCAGCGTGGACAGGAGAGGTTCACCCCTCCACTTT.

Only one count was recorded for this clone. V gene TRBV18 combines with J gene TRBJ2-5, with 9 positions matching TRBD1. This CDR3 contains 15 residues. The germline CDR1 and CDR2 sequences are KGHSH and LQKENI. Trimming took 0 bases from V and 1 from J; bases not matched to a gene: 0. The CDR3 is CASSPPTGGQETQYF. DNA of the CDR3: TGTGCCAGCTCACCACCGACAGGGGGCCAAGAGACCCAGTACTTC.

J is TRBJ2-3 and V is TRBV28; 7 bases align to TRBD2. This CDR3 is 15 amino acids long. V lost 7 bases to trimming and J lost 6 bases; unmatched junction nucleotides: 13. Germline-derived CDR1 and CDR2 are MDHEN and SYDVKM. CDR3 protein: CASTSGGSGPDTQYF. The CDR3 nucleotides are TGTGCCAGCACCTCTGGCGGGAGTGGTCCTGATACGCAGTATTTT.

V and J are TRBV29-1 and TRBJ1-1, with a possible D match to TRBD1 (5 bases). CDR1 SQVTM and CDR2 ANQGSEA come from the germline V gene. Trimming left V 5 bases short and J 4 bases short, with 8 bases between. The CDR3 totals 11 residues. For the CDR3, the DNA is TGCAGCGTTCAGGGTAGCACTGAAGCTTTCTTT. This sequence encodes CSVQGSTEAFF.

In this sample, this clone turned up a few times. This chain joins TRBV27 and TRBJ2-2, with D unclear. V was clipped by 3 bases and J by 2 bases, with 13 bases between them. CDR3 size: 16 residues. The germline CDR1 and CDR2 sequences are MNHEY and SMNVEV (reference sequence). The CDR3 protein is CASSFLVTSNTGELFF. The CDR3 bases are TGTGCCAGCAGTTTCTTGGTGACTTCAAACACCGGGGAGCTGTTTTTT.

The V and J genes are TRBV7-8 and TRBJ2-1, with 9 bases fitting TRBD2. This CDR3 is built from 19 residues. J gave up 5 bases and V 0 bases, and 14 bases lay outside the gene matches. CDR1 is SGHVS and CDR2 is FQNEAQ in the germline V gene. The CDR3 nucleotides read TGTGCCAGCAGCTTAGCGGGGACTAGCATTACCGAAATTCACAATGAGCAGTTCTTC. Translation: CASSLAGTSITEIHNEQFF.

J is TRBJ2-2 and V is TRBV27, with TRBD2 matching over 8 bases. Germline values: CDR1 MNHEY, CDR2 SMNVEV (reference sequence). This CDR3 contains 15 residues. The V and J ends lost 3 bases and 8 bases, in that order; junction bases with no gene match: 8. The CDR3 DNA follows: TGTGCCAGCAGTTTGCAGCGGGAGTGGTCAGGGGAGCTGTTTTTT. Residues: CASSLQREWSGELFF.

This clone occurred once. The CDR3 here is CASSVSQETQYF. CDR3 nucleotide sequence: TGCGCCAGCAGTGTCAGTCAAGAGACCCAGTACTTC. This chain links TRBV10-2 with TRBJ2-5, with D unresolved. The ends were cut back, 4 bases at V and 2 bases at J, with 5 bases in the middle. This CDR3 has 12 amino acids. Germline V CDR1 and CDR2: WSHSY, SAAADI.

The V call is TRBV2, the J call TRBJ2-5, with 7 bases aligning to TRBD2. Trimming at V came to 2 bases and at J to 3 bases, leaving 6 bases not matched to a gene. CDR3 size: 15 residues. The V gene's germline CDR1 is SNHLY and CDR2 FYNNEI. CDR3 region: CASSELGGIEETQYF. The CDR3 region has the DNA TGTGCCAGCAGTGAACTGGGGGGGATCGAAGAGACCCAGTACTTC.

The V call is TRBV28, the J call TRBJ2-4; the D gene is possibly TRBD2 (6 bases). The CDR3 loop spans 16 amino acids. V was pared by 8 bases and J by 3 bases, with 20 bases between. From germline, CDR1 is MDHEN and CDR2 SYDVKM. The CDR3 loop reads CASHGTLEMVKNIQYF. The DNA of the CDR3 is TGTGCCAGCCATGGGACTCTCGAAATGGTCAAAAACATTCAGTACTTC.

The V gene is TRBV15, the J gene TRBJ1-2; 7 nucleotides align to TRBD1. The CDR3 is 13 residues long. CDR1 LNHNV and CDR2 YYDKDF come from the germline V gene (reference sequence). With 5 bases clipped from V and 8 bases from J, the junction kept 8 bases outside the gene matches. In DNA, the CDR3 is TGTGCCACCAGCGTGCCACAGGGGTACGGCTACACCTTC. This encodes CATSVPQGYGYTF.

This chain joins TRBV7-2 and TRBJ2-3; 10 nucleotides align to TRBD2. J was trimmed by 4 bases and V by 1 base; bases with no gene match: 5. Germline lookup yields CDR1 SGHTA and CDR2 FQGNSA. The CDR3 is 16 residues long. The CDR3 nucleotides read TGTGCCAGCAGCTTAGTAGCTAGCGGGGGAGCAGATACGCAGTATTTT. Translated, it gives CASSLVASGGADTQYF.

The rearrangement links TRBV19 to TRBJ1-5; 8 bases align to TRBD1. Trimming removed 5 bases from V and 7 bases from J; junction bases left unmatched: 13. The CDR3 spans 16 residues. From germline, CDR1 is LNHDA and CDR2 SQIVND (reference sequence). The CDR3 DNA reads TGTGCCAGTAGTTTCGCCGGACAGGGAGGGAGGCAGCCCCAGCATTTT. It specifies CASSFAGQGGRQPQHF.

This clone occurred once. This chain links TRBV27 with TRBJ1-4; a possible D gene is TRBD1 (6 bases). The CDR3 length is 15 residues. Per the germline V gene, CDR1 is MNHEY and CDR2 is SMNVEV (reference sequence). Trimming pared 5 bases from V and 3 bases from J, leaving 13 bases between. CDR3 nucleotides: TGTGCCAGCAGTCTCTCGGGGGGGCCTAATGAAAAACTGTTTTTT. Its protein is CASSLSGGPNEKLFF.

This clone appeared once. The chain carries TRBV11-2 and TRBJ2-1; D is perhaps TRBD1 (6 bases). The germline gives CDR1 SGHAT, CDR2 FQNNGV. CDR3 size: 14 residues. Trimming shortened V by 5 bases and J by 2 bases, and 10 bases separated the two germline ends. CDR3 amino acids: CASSLGQTYNEQFF. In nucleotides, the CDR3 is TGTGCCAGCAGCCTCGGACAGACCTACAATGAGCAGTTCTTC. Filled out from reference TRBV11-2 and TRBJ2-1, the complete variable domain reads EAGVAQSPRYKIIEKRQSVAFWCNPISGHATLYWYQQILGQGPKLLIQFQNNGVVDDSQLPKDRFSAERLKGVDSTLKIQPAKLEDSAVYLCASSLGQTYNEQFFGPGTRLTVL.

The rearrangement links TRBV5-1 to TRBJ2-1, with 7 bases that match TRBD1. Germline V gives CDR1 SGHRS, CDR2 YFSETQ. J was trimmed by 3 bases and V by 6 bases; bases with no gene match: 6. CDR3 length equals 14 residues. CDR3 sequence reads: CASTEGANYNEQFF. DNA of the CDR3: TGCGCCAGCACTGAGGGGGCTAACTACAATGAGCAGTTCTTC.